A selection of T cell receptor beta chains follows, all from one sample in a study of identical twins. MiXCR was run by TCRdb on the 5' RACE reads, yielding one entry per CDR3 protein. Counted here are hundreds of thousands of distinct CDR3 sequences, 6% to 6.5% occurring once; the ten biggest clones make up 1.5% to 2%. The sample comprised naive T cells sorted from blood. The receptors were sampled from a man younger than 30 in good health. The CDR3 runs from the conserved cysteine through the conserved F or W.

j_call: TRBJ2-1
v_call: TRBV27
cdr3_aa: CASSLISGKSYNEQFF

j_call: TRBJ2-5
v_call: TRBV7-2
cdr3_aa: CASSLEFAGGEETQYF

j_call: TRBJ1-3
v_call: TRBV5-1
cdr3_aa: CASSLEPLPGNTIYF

j_call: TRBJ2-5
v_call: TRBV5-5
cdr3_aa: CASSFTGTSGEYQETQYF

j_call: TRBJ2-5
v_call: TRBV5-1
cdr3_aa: CASSWRPQETQYF

j_call: TRBJ1-1
v_call: TRBV15
cdr3_aa: CATSIGRMNTEAFF

j_call: TRBJ2-2
v_call: TRBV7-8
cdr3_aa: CASSLISATGELFF

j_call: TRBJ2-7
v_call: TRBV15
cdr3_aa: CATSRGGTGGREQYF

j_call: TRBJ1-3
v_call: TRBV4-1
cdr3_aa: CASSQEAWQGTRNTIYF

j_call: TRBJ2-7
v_call: TRBV7-9
cdr3_aa: CASSQATAREQYF

j_call: TRBJ1-1
v_call: TRBV6-5
cdr3_aa: CASSYGGGTEAFF

j_call: TRBJ2-2
v_call: TRBV29-1
cdr3_aa: CSVGGFYTGELFF

j_call: TRBJ2-7
v_call: TRBV20-1
cdr3_aa: CSAAPASGRIESDEQYF

j_call: TRBJ2-3
v_call: TRBV25-1
cdr3_aa: CASSAGTTTDTQYF

j_call: TRBJ2-1
v_call: TRBV11-2
cdr3_aa: CASSFLAGGYEQFF

j_call: TRBJ1-1
v_call: TRBV5-1
cdr3_aa: CASSSIRDRGGTEAFF

j_call: TRBJ2-3
v_call: TRBV7-2
cdr3_aa: CASTKQGSTDTQYF

j_call: TRBJ2-4
v_call: TRBV3-1
cdr3_aa: CASSHRGQGIAKNIQYF

j_call: TRBJ1-4
v_call: TRBV12-3/TRBV12-4
cdr3_aa: CASSLGANYNEKLFF

j_call: TRBJ2-5
v_call: TRBV7-2
cdr3_aa: CASSLGVIGEGTQYF

j_call: TRBJ2-1
v_call: TRBV28
cdr3_aa: CASSPVDLLTSSNEQFF

j_call: TRBJ2-6
v_call: TRBV5-1
cdr3_aa: CASSLVGLSGANVLTF

j_call: TRBJ2-1
v_call: TRBV27
cdr3_aa: CASSLATGPEQFF

j_call: TRBJ2-4
v_call: TRBV6-5
cdr3_aa: CASSYIQAHRPKNIQYF

j_call: TRBJ2-6
v_call: TRBV28
cdr3_aa: CASSPRDRALSGANVLTF

j_call: TRBJ2-4
v_call: TRBV20-1
cdr3_aa: CSARDYYTLAKNIQYF

j_call: TRBJ2-1
v_call: TRBV27
cdr3_aa: CASSLSTGTSTYNEQFF

j_call: TRBJ2-7
v_call: TRBV28
cdr3_aa: CASVEGTGTSYEQYF

j_call: TRBJ2-5
v_call: TRBV9
cdr3_aa: CASSVAGSEQETQYF

j_call: TRBJ2-3
v_call: TRBV5-1
cdr3_aa: CASSLDRAPHTDTQYF

j_call: TRBJ2-7
v_call: TRBV27
cdr3_aa: CASRADMNSYEQYF

j_call: TRBJ1-1
v_call: TRBV19
cdr3_aa: CASSTDGWNTEAFF

j_call: TRBJ2-7
v_call: TRBV7-2
cdr3_aa: CASMRTAEYEQYF

j_call: TRBJ2-7
v_call: TRBV4-3
cdr3_aa: CASSQDTRGTYEQYF

j_call: TRBJ1-2
v_call: TRBV12-3/TRBV12-4
cdr3_aa: CASSFARVDGYTF

j_call: TRBJ2-2
v_call: TRBV9
cdr3_aa: CASSAERARTGELFF

j_call: TRBJ2-5
v_call: TRBV10-3
cdr3_aa: CAIRGQAQETQYF

j_call: TRBJ2-5
v_call: TRBV28
cdr3_aa: CASRGTSVSQETQYF

j_call: TRBJ2-7
v_call: TRBV20-1
cdr3_aa: CSARGGSDRYYEQYF

j_call: TRBJ1-5
v_call: TRBV12-3/TRBV12-4
cdr3_aa: CASSLRDANQPQHF

j_call: TRBJ2-1
v_call: TRBV10-3
cdr3_aa: CAISPGDEQFF

j_call: TRBJ2-5
v_call: TRBV4-3
cdr3_aa: CASSQRLGLAGLSGETQYF

j_call: TRBJ2-1
v_call: TRBV5-1
cdr3_aa: CASSLGGGPDEQFF